This T cell receptor (beta chain) is drawn from a study of early T cells in non-severe SARS-CoV-2 infection. Study overall: Bulk RNA from unsorted whole blood was sequenced; chains were unpaired. Overall study findings and caveats: Anti-spike CD8 responses were favored in VDJdb matching, and private and CD4 specificities were missed.

J lost 4 bases, V lost 7 bases, and 9 bases had no gene match. CDR3 length: 13 amino acids. From germline, CDR1 is SQVTM and CDR2 ANQGSEA. Turning to this clonotype: The antigen is not known.

The TCR library protocol was used to attach unique molecular identifiers. These identifiers were attached to individual cDNA molecules. TCRdb passed the 5' RACE reads through MiXCR, listing each CDR3 protein once. The sample carries almost 85,000 distinct CDR3 sequences, 9.5% to 13% recorded once. This receptor was obtained from an adult who was a healthcare worker with PCR-confirmed SARS-CoV-2 infection or an uninfected control (not recorded which). This chain links TRBV29-1 with TRBJ2-5; 7 bases line up with TRBD2. Sequenced material: whole blood. This CDR3 reads CSAGPGGGETQYF. Written as DNA, the CDR3 is TGCAGCGCCGGCCCGGGAGGCGGAGAGACCCAGTACTTC.